This TCR beta chain is drawn from a study of blood T cell repertoires in COVID-19. Turning to the study itself: Samples taken during acute and convalescent COVID-19 were collected in the United States, Italy and Spain. In each case, the material was cDNA or gDNA derived from T cells, B-cell-depleted T cells, or PBMCs.

Authors' data handling: Amplification with reference gene primers provided the estimates of nucleated cell counts. The assay was immunoSEQ multiplex PCR, and TCRdb's table has in-frame clones only and misses some. V and J calls plus clone size are reproduced from that table; the DNA served to infer D and trimming. The data show under 300,000 clones, roughly 88% seen once. The germline gives CDR1 MGHRA, CDR2 YSYEKL. V shed 1 base, J shed 6 bases, and the junction held 11 bases outside the gene matches. The length of the CDR3 is 18 residues. The receptor was derived from a woman younger than 45 with active or convalescent COVID-19. The rearrangement joins TRBV4-1 to TRBJ1-6; TRBD1 matches 8 bases. Material for sequencing was peripheral blood. The CDR3 reads CASSQGRARGHGNSPLHF. In nucleotides, the CDR3 is TGCGCCAGCAGCCAAGGGAGGGCCAGGGGGCATGGTAATTCACCCCTCCACTTT.